Shown below are 27 T cell receptor beta chains from a single sample sequenced in a study of sequential checkpoint blockade in melanoma. Treatment defined: randomized to nivolumab then ipilimumab (arm A) or the reverse (arm B). The table came from immunoSEQ multiplex PCR; TCRdb's copy has only in-frame clones and leaves some out. The repertoire has approximately 21,000 clones, around 80% of them found once; the top ten carry around a tenth. The material was CD8+ T cells sorted from blood (inferred from file names), obtained from a patient given nivolumab and ipilimumab in sequence. These receptors were obtained from a human donor with melanoma.

The chain joins TRBV7-3 to TRBJ2-7; 7 nucleotides match TRBD1. J lost 0 bases, V lost 4 bases, and 9 bases had no gene match. Germline V gene sequence: CDR1 SGHTA, CDR2 FQGTGA. The CDR3 runs to 16 residues. Here the CDR3 DNA reads TGTGCCAGCAGCTCCCGACAGGGCCGAAGCTCCTACGAGCAGTACTTC. Amino acid sequence: CASSSRQGRSSYEQYF.

The rearrangement uses TRBV28 and TRBJ1-2; TRBD1 aligns across 7 bases. This CDR3 has 14 amino acids. Germline assignment: CDR1 MDHEN and CDR2 SYDVKM. V lost 5 bases to trimming and J lost 6 bases; unmatched junction nucleotides: 9. CDR3 sequence (DNA): TGTGCCAGCAGTGTACAACAGGGGCGGGATGGCTACACCTTC. As protein: CASSVQQGRDGYTF.

For this clone: The sample holds other DNA sequences that translate to the same CDR3. The chain combines TRBV20-1 with TRBJ1-1; D is ambiguous. Trimming left V 6 bases short and J 4 bases short, with 9 bases between. Germline assignment: CDR1 DFQATT and CDR2 SNEGSKA (reference sequence). The CDR3 has 11 amino acids. The CDR3 sequence: CSARLGTEAFF. Here the CDR3 DNA reads TGCAGTGCCAGGTTGGGCACTGAAGCTTTCTTT.

In its sample, this clone was seen a few times. The chain recombines TRBV9 with TRBJ2-7; D uncertain. Germline assignment: CDR1 SGDLS and CDR2 YYNGEE. V was shortened by 1 base and J by 0 bases, with 8 bases between the two germline ends. The CDR3 is 14 amino acids. For the CDR3, the DNA is TGTGCCAGCAGCGTACAGGCCCACTCCTACGAGCAGTACTTC. It codes for CASSVQAHSYEQYF.

This chain links TRBV7-8 with TRBJ1-1, with 8 bases identical to TRBD1. From germline, CDR1 is SGHVS and CDR2 FQNEAQ. Trimming cost V 5 bases and J 8 bases; bases outside gene matches: 7. There are 13 residues in the CDR3. CDR3 region: CASSTGTGLEAFF. In DNA, the CDR3 is TGTGCCAGCAGCACGGGGACAGGCCTCGAAGCTTTCTTT.

This clone was observed a handful of times. The rearrangement links TRBV14 to TRBJ2-1, with 10 bases matching TRBD2. The V and J ends lost 0 bases and 0 bases, in that order; junction bases with no gene match: 8. The length of the CDR3 is 19 residues. The germline CDR1 and CDR2 sequences are SGHDN and FVKESK. CDR3 coding DNA: TGTGCCAGCAGCCAAGATCGGCTAGCGGGAGCCCTCTCCTACAATGAGCAGTTCTTC. This codes for CASSQDRLAGALSYNEQFF.

The V and J genes are TRBV9 and TRBJ2-6, with 12 bases that match TRBD1. The germline CDR1 and CDR2 sequences are SGDLS and YYNGEE. Trimming took 3 bases from V and 3 from J; bases not matched to a gene: 4. The CDR3 is made up of 17 amino acids. CDR3 nucleotide sequence: TGTGCCAGCAGCGAGGGGACAGGGGGCTTTGGGGCCAACGTCCTGACTTTC. It encodes CASSEGTGGFGANVLTF.

This clone occurred a few times. The V and J genes are TRBV28 and TRBJ1-2, with D perhaps matching TRBD1 (6 bases). Germline V CDR1 and CDR2: MDHEN, SYDVKM. Trimming removed 5 bases at V and 7 bases at J, with 11 bases between. The CDR3 is 12 amino acids. The CDR3 coding sequence is TGTGCCAGCAGTACAACAGGGTTTGGCTACACCTTC. It yields the protein CASSTTGFGYTF.

This clone has just a few counts. The rearrangement links TRBV6-1 to TRBJ2-4; TRBD2 is a possible D gene (7 bases). V was cut by 6 bases and J by 1 base, with 13 bases left in between. The CDR3 spans 15 residues. Germline CDR1 MNHNS, CDR2 SASEGT. This CDR3 is CASREGGTAKNIQYF. The CDR3 DNA follows: TGTGCCAGCAGGGAGGGGGGGACGGCCAAAAACATTCAGTACTTC.

The genes are TRBV29-1 and TRBJ1-4; TRBD1 matches 9 bases. With V trimmed by 7 bases and J by 7 bases, 4 bases remained unmatched. This CDR3 is built from 12 residues. Germline V gene lookup returns CDR1 SQVTM and CDR2 ANQGSEA. CDR3: CSGRTGVEKLFF. CDR3 nucleotide sequence: TGCAGCGGACGGACAGGGGTTGAAAAACTGTTTTTT.

The gene calls are TRBV2 and TRBJ2-3, with 8 positions matching TRBD2. This CDR3 is 14 amino acids long. The germline V gene has CDR1 SNHLY and CDR2 FYNNEI. The V segment lost 7 bases and the J segment 2 bases; nucleotides outside the gene matches: 5. The CDR3 DNA sequence: TGTGCCAGCAAGGCGACTAGCGCCACAGATACGCAGTATTTT. Translation gives CASKATSATDTQYF.

V usage is TRBV4-1 and J usage is TRBJ2-3, with 12 nucleotides matching TRBD1. V shed 0 bases and J 5 bases; nucleotides not matched to a gene: 6. This CDR3 is built from 17 residues. Germline V gene data show CDR1 as MGHRA and CDR2 as YSYEKL. The chain's CDR3 is CASSQEPGQGARDTQYF. In DNA, the CDR3 is TGCGCCAGCAGCCAAGAGCCGGGACAGGGGGCGAGAGATACGCAGTATTTT.

The chain links TRBV30 to TRBJ2-5, with D possibly matching TRBD1 (6 bases). Germline CDR1 is GTSNPN and CDR2 is SVGIG (reference sequence). Between the trimmed V and J ends, which lost 5 bases and 5 bases, there was a span of 24 bases. The length of the CDR3 is 16 residues. The CDR3 spells CAWGRVSGRGKETQYF. The DNA for the CDR3 is TGTGCCTGGGGTAGGGTTTCGGGCAGGGGAAAGGAGACCCAGTACTTC.

The J gene is TRBJ1-1, the V gene TRBV11-3; perhaps TRBD1 as D (5 bases). The CDR3 consists of 13 residues. Looked up from germline, CDR1 is SGHNT and CDR2 is YENEEA. Trimming left V 5 bases short and J 1 base short, with 8 bases between. The chain's CDR3 is CASSLGGNTEAFF. CDR3 DNA: TGTGCCAGCAGCCTGGGGGGGAACACTGAAGCTTTCTTT. Drawing the rest from reference TRBV11-3 and TRBJ1-1, the complete variable domain is EAGVVQSPRYKIIEKKQPVAFWCNPISGHNTLYWYLQNLGQGPELLIRYENEEAVDDSQLPKDRFSAERLKGVDSTLKIQPAELGDSAVYLCASSLGGNTEAFFGQGTRLTVV.

The chain recombines TRBV19 with TRBJ2-5; D is ambiguous. The CDR3 contains 13 residues. CDR1 LNHDA and CDR2 SQIVND come from the germline V gene (reference sequence). Trimming took 0 bases from V and 2 from J, leaving 4 bases between them. The CDR3 DNA is TGTGCCAGTAGTATAGAGAGACAAGAGACCCAGTACTTC. Translating it yields CASSIERQETQYF.

This chain joins TRBV18 and TRBJ1-5; D is unclear. CDR3 length equals 15 residues. Deletions cut 2 bases from V and 3 bases from J, with 11 bases between. Germline values: CDR1 KGHSH, CDR2 LQKENI. CDR3 sequence (DNA): TGTGCCAGCTCACCAGGCCAGTTTCCCAATCAGCCCCAGCATTTT. Residues: CASSPGQFPNQPQHF.

The chain recombines TRBV30 with TRBJ1-4, with D uncertain. The germline CDR1 and CDR2 sequences are GTSNPN and SVGIG (reference sequence). V shed 3 bases and J shed 0 bases, with 17 bases lying between them. The length of the CDR3 is 17 residues. The CDR3 here is CAWRRALRSPTNEKLFF. CDR3 in DNA: TGTGCCTGGAGGAGGGCCCTGAGGTCTCCAACTAATGAAAAACTGTTTTTT.

The chain is built from TRBV9 and TRBJ1-1; 11 bases are shared with TRBD1. CDR3 length: 17 residues. V was pared by 4 bases and J by 3 bases, with 11 bases of the junction left unmatched. Per germline, CDR1 SGDLS and CDR2 YYNGEE. CDR3 DNA sequence: TGTGCCAGCAGCCCCTCCTTTGGGGGACAGGGGGACACTGAAGCTTTCTTT. Amino acids: CASSPSFGGQGDTEAFF.

This clone was recorded once. The rearrangement uses TRBV11-3 and TRBJ2-5, with TRBD2 matching over 16 bases. CDR1 is SGHNT and CDR2 is YENEEA in the germline V gene. Unmatched junction bases numbered 2, after V lost 5 bases and J lost 5 bases. The CDR3 extends over 15 amino acids. The CDR3 protein is CASSQGLAGGETQYF. The CDR3 coding sequence is TGTGCCAGCAGCCAGGGACTAGCGGGAGGGGAGACCCAGTACTTC.

A single count supports this clone. The chain couples TRBV27 to TRBJ1-1; D possibly corresponds to TRBD1 (5 bases). The CDR3 totals 15 residues. Germline V gives CDR1 MNHEY, CDR2 SMNVEV (reference sequence). V lost 4 bases and J lost 0, with 12 bases in between. The chain's CDR3 is CASSYGGTMNTEAFF. The CDR3 DNA reads as TGTGCCAGCAGTTACGGAGGGACGATGAACACTGAAGCTTTCTTT.

The chain carries TRBV29-1 and TRBJ2-1; D remains unclear. The CDR3 totals 14 residues. From germline, CDR1 is SQVTM and CDR2 ANQGSEA. Trimming stripped 4 bases from V and 11 bases from J, with 21 bases between. The CDR3 DNA sequence: TGCAGCGTTGCTTATCCTCGCTCTCCACAAAAGCAGTTCTTC. Its protein product is CSVAYPRSPQKQFF.

For this clone: One end of the junction does not line up with germline, which may come from a read error. The CDR3 coding sequence is TGTGCTAGCAGCTTAGAGCAGGGGGAGACCCAGTACTTC. Encoded protein: CASSLEQGETQYF. The rearrangement joins TRBV7-7 to TRBJ2-5, with D possibly being TRBD1 (6 bases). This CDR3 region has 13 residues. Germline V lookup: CDR1 SSHAT, CDR2 FNYEAQ (reference sequence).

The chain uses TRBV6-5 and TRBJ2-1, with 7 positions matching TRBD2. The junction had 4 bases not matched to a gene; V was cut back by 2 bases and J by 9 bases. CDR1 and CDR2 from the germline V gene are MNHEY and SVGAGI. The length of the CDR3 is 13 residues. CDR3 DNA sequence: TGTGCCAGCAGTTACCGCGGGAGAGGTGAGCAGTTCTTC. This gives the protein CASSYRGRGEQFF.

This clone was observed a single time. V usage is TRBV6-6 and J usage is TRBJ1-4; D is possibly TRBD1 (5 bases). Germline assignment: CDR1 MNHNY and CDR2 SVGAGI (reference sequence). The CDR3 consists of 14 residues. Between the trimmed V and J ends, which lost 5 bases and 4 bases, there was a span of 11 bases. The CDR3 region is CASSRRGGNEKLFF. The CDR3 DNA sequence: TGTGCCAGCAGTCGGCGGGGGGGTAATGAAAAACTGTTTTTT.

V usage is TRBV6-6 and J usage is TRBJ1-5; D possibly corresponds to TRBD1 (5 bases). Looked up from germline, CDR1 is MNHNY and CDR2 is SVGAGI (reference sequence). V lost 6 bases to trimming and J lost 7 bases, with 13 bases between them. This CDR3 region has 13 residues. CDR3 coding DNA: TGTGCCAGCAGCTCAGGGCTGGGGCAGCCCCAGCATTTT. It translates to CASSSGLGQPQHF.

The chain employs TRBV27 and TRBJ2-7; 7 bases map to TRBD1. CDR1 is MNHEY, CDR2 SMNVEV, per germline (reference sequence). Trimming cost V 4 bases and J 1 base; bases outside gene matches: 4. The CDR3 length is 14 residues. The CDR3 nucleotides read TGTGCCAGCAGTTCCCCGGACAGGTCCTACGAGCAGTACTTC. Its protein product is CASSSPDRSYEQYF.

The chain has TRBV4-3 and TRBJ2-1; no clear D. The V end was cut by 0 bases, the J end by 7 bases, with 13 bases between. Per the germline V gene, CDR1 is LGHNA and CDR2 is YSLEER. This CDR3 comprises 15 residues. CDR3 bases: TGCGCCAGCAGCCAAGATGAGGTAGTTAGGAATGAGCAGTTCTTC. Its protein product is CASSQDEVVRNEQFF.